This T cell receptor beta chain was identified during a study of PD-L1 blockade in urothelial cancer. Study-level background: Intravenous atezolizumab, 1,200 mg every 3 weeks, was begun by patients around 2014.

This CDR3 spans 14 amino acids. With 7 bases clipped from V and 5 bases from J, the junction kept 8 bases outside the gene matches. Germline loops: CDR1 SQVTM, CDR2 ANQGSEA. The time point here: pretreatment peripheral blood. Sequencing used immunoSEQ multiplex PCR; TCRdb keeps in-frame clones, though not all of them. The sample contains approximately 45,000 clones, approximately 85% of which appear only once. The starting material was PBMCs, obtained around atezolizumab (anti-PD-L1) treatment. This rearrangement joins TRBV29-1 to TRBJ1-5; 10 positions match TRBD1. This receptor was identified in a man aged 50-59 years with urothelial cancer. In DNA, the CDR3 is TGCAGCGCCCTTGACAGGGGGCGCGATCAGCCCCAGCATTTT. Amino acid sequence: CSALDRGRDQPQHF.